The clone carrying this T cell receptor beta chain was detected ten times or more. Its antigen is as yet unknown. This record belongs to a study of molecular identifiers for immune sequencing clone quantification. The overall study: The replicate experiment used RNA from about 21,000 or 97,000 naive CD8 cells. This RNA was split into five aliquots, and four of them were sequenced.

Overall study results and limits: Spike-in Jurkat TCR RNA from a single cell reportedly registered among about a million naive cells.

This CDR3 is 16 amino acids long. Germline assignment: CDR1 SGHTA and CDR2 FQGNSA. V was clipped by 1 base and J by 0 bases; unmatched bases: 5. Sorting isolated naive CD8 T cells as CD8+CD4-CCR7+CD45RA+ events. For bulk TCR libraries, previously described methods and listed TCR primers were used. TCRdb fed the PCR reads into MiXCR, producing one record per CDR3 protein. The sample has nearly 650,000 distinct CDR3 sequences, 25% seen once. This chain connects TRBV7-2 to TRBJ2-7; 8 bases are a match to TRBD1. The specimen sequenced was naive CD8+ T cells from blood, with Jurkat cell RNA spiked in. The sample's subset: FACS-sorted CD8+CD4-CCR7+CD45RA+ naive T cells. This receptor was identified in a human donor in good health. Some libraries in this study had Jurkat cell RNA spiked in. Here the CDR3 DNA reads TGTGCCAGCAGCTTAGACCGGGACAGGCCCTCCTACGAGCAGTACTTC. Translated, it gives CASSLDRDRPSYEQYF.